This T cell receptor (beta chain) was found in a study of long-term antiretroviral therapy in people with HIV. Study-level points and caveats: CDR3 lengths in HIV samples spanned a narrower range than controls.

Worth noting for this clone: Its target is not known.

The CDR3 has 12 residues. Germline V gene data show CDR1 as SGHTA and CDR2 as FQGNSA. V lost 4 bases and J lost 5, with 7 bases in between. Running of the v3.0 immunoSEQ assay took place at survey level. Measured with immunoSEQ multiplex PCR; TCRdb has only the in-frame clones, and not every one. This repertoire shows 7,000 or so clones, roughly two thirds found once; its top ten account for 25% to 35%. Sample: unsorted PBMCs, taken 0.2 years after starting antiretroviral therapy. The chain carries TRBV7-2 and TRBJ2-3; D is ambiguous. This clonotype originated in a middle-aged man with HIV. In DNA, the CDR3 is TGTGCCAGCAGCTACTCTAGAGATACGCAGTATTTT. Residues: CASSYSRDTQYF.